A single sample is the source of the 14 T cell receptor beta chains below, sequenced in a study of patients and donors after allogeneic stem cell transplantation. One entry per CDR3 protein, called by TCRdb with MiXCR from the RT-PCR reads. This sample has about a million distinct CDR3 sequences; more than 15% occur once, and the top ten carry roughly 6%. Sample: blood, either unsorted or a sorted T cell fraction (not recorded which). These TCRs come from a human donor who was either an allogeneic HSCT recipient or a stem cell or donor lymphocyte infusion donor (not recorded which). It is not recorded whose cells these are; they may come from a transplant donor.

This clonotype showed up just a few times. The V call is TRBV24-1, the J call TRBJ1-5; D uncertain. Germline lookup yields CDR1 KGHDR and CDR2 SFDVKD. This CDR3 contains 13 residues. V lost 5 bases and J lost 5, with 9 bases in between. The CDR3 region has the DNA TGTGCCACCAGTGGAAGGGCTTATCAGCCCCAGCATTTT. Translating it yields CATSGRAYQPQHF.

This clonotype was counted a few times. This chain uses TRBV24-1 with TRBJ2-1, with 10 bases identical to TRBD1. With 1 base clipped from V and 9 bases from J, the junction kept 14 bases outside the gene matches. CDR1 and CDR2 (germline): KGHDR, SFDVKD. The CDR3 loop spans 18 amino acids. The CDR3 loop is CATSDFPPTGGFRGEQFF. In nucleotides, the CDR3 is TGTGCCACCAGTGATTTCCCCCCGACAGGGGGCTTTAGGGGTGAGCAGTTCTTC.

This clonotype was detected only a few times. The J gene is TRBJ2-3, the V gene TRBV7-3; TRBD2 agrees at 9 bases. From germline, CDR1 is SGHTA and CDR2 FQGTGA. The V gene end was trimmed by 3 bases and the J gene end by 4 bases; junction bases not matched to a gene: 5. This CDR3 contains 15 residues. The CDR3 DNA follows: TGTGCCAGCAGCTTCGCAGCGGGAGGAGCAGATACGCAGTATTTT. It encodes CASSFAAGGADTQYF.

V usage is TRBV20-1 and J usage is TRBJ2-7; the D gene is possibly TRBD1 (6 bases). Per the germline V gene, CDR1 is DFQATT and CDR2 is SNEGSKA (reference sequence). V was cut by 5 bases and J by 5 bases, with 13 bases left in between. The CDR3 loop spans 12 amino acids. The CDR3 protein is CSASQGYDEQYF. CDR3 DNA sequence: TGCAGTGCTTCACAGGGATATGACGAGCAGTACTTC.

This clonotype has only a few counts. The chain recombines TRBV7-2 with TRBJ2-3, with D unclear. Germline lookup yields CDR1 SGHTA and CDR2 FQGNSA. This CDR3 spans 15 amino acids. V was pared by 2 bases and J by 2 bases, with 11 bases between. The CDR3 bases are TGTGCCAGCAGCTTATCCCCCAGAAACACAGATACGCAGTATTTT. It yields the protein CASSLSPRNTDTQYF.

The gene calls are TRBV3-1 and TRBJ2-1, with D possibly being TRBD2 (5 bases). The V end was cut by 4 bases, the J end by 7 bases, with 23 bases between. Looked up from germline, CDR1 is LGHDT and CDR2 is YNNKEL (reference sequence). CDR3 length equals 17 residues. CDR3 in amino acids: CASSPQKGAAPGNEQFF. Written as DNA, the CDR3 is TGTGCCAGCAGCCCCCAAAAGGGAGCCGCTCCTGGGAATGAGCAGTTCTTC.

In nucleotides, the CDR3 is TGTGCCAGCAGCGCCCGACTGGGGAAAGGGAACACTGAAGCTTTCTTT. Amino acid sequence: CASSARLGKGNTEAFF. The rearrangement joins TRBV7-2 to TRBJ1-1; no definite D call. V gave up 5 bases and J gave up 1 base, with 17 bases separating them. The CDR3 has 16 amino acids. Germline V lookup: CDR1 SGHTA, CDR2 FQGNSA.

The rearrangement joins TRBV20-1 to TRBJ2-7; 9 nucleotides match TRBD2. Looked up from germline, CDR1 is DFQATT and CDR2 is SNEGSKA (reference sequence). With V trimmed by 4 bases and J by 2 bases, 0 bases remained unmatched. This CDR3 comprises 12 residues. CDR3 residues: CSATSGTYEQYF. DNA for the CDR3: TGCAGTGCTACTAGCGGGACCTACGAGCAGTACTTC.

This clonotype was seen ten or more times. The chain uses TRBV5-1 and TRBJ1-1; D unresolved. Per the germline V gene, CDR1 is SGHRS and CDR2 is YFSETQ. There are 14 residues in the CDR3. V was trimmed by 1 base and J by 1 base, leaving 8 bases between them. CDR3 in DNA: TGCGCCAGCAGCTTGCAGACCTCGAACACTGAAGCTTTCTTT. Translated: CASSLQTSNTEAFF.

This chain uses TRBV7-2 with TRBJ2-5; D not resolved. V gave up 0 bases and J gave up 5 bases, with 7 bases separating them. The germline V gene encodes CDR1 SGHTA and CDR2 FQGNSA. CDR3 size: 13 residues. The CDR3 DNA reads as TGTGCCAGCAGCTTAGCGGAGTTGGAGACCCAGTACTTC. This translates into CASSLAELETQYF.

This clonotype was recorded a few times. The J gene is TRBJ2-7, the V gene TRBV20-1; 7 bases are shared with TRBD1. V gave up 3 bases and J gave up 4 bases; unmatched junction bases: 6. The CDR3 spans 13 residues. CDR1 DFQATT and CDR2 SNEGSKA come from the germline V gene (reference sequence). The CDR3 sequence is CSARSDRVYEQYF. CDR3 nucleotide sequence: TGCAGTGCTAGGTCCGACAGGGTGTACGAGCAGTACTTC.

The chain has TRBV20-1 and TRBJ2-5; 7 nucleotides match TRBD2. CDR3 length: 13 residues. Germline V CDR1 and CDR2: DFQATT, SNEGSKA (reference sequence). V lost 4 bases and J lost 5; bases outside the gene matches: 7. The CDR3 sequence is CSAILARGETQYF. For the CDR3, the DNA is TGCAGTGCTATACTAGCGAGAGGGGAGACCCAGTACTTC.

This clonotype was seen ten or more times. J is TRBJ2-7 and V is TRBV29-1, with no clear D. The germline V and J ends were trimmed by 2 bases and 1 base, with 18 bases remaining between them. Per the germline V gene, CDR1 is SQVTM and CDR2 is ANQGSEA. The CDR3 contains 16 residues. CDR3 DNA sequence: TGCAGCGTTGAAACCCCTGGAGCGACGGGTTCCTACGAGCAGTACTTC. It codes for CSVETPGATGSYEQYF.

The chain employs TRBV20-1 and TRBJ2-7; TRBD2 matches at 13 bases. The junction had 12 bases not matched to a gene; V was cut back by 0 bases and J by 4 bases. The CDR3 extends over 18 amino acids. CDR1 is DFQATT, CDR2 SNEGSKA, per germline (reference sequence). The CDR3 loop is CSARDSQRTSGRGYEQYF. CDR3 bases: TGCAGTGCTAGAGATTCCCAAAGGACTAGCGGGAGAGGGTACGAGCAGTACTTC.